This TCR beta chain was recovered during a study of vaccination effects on CD4 cells after COVID-19. Study background: A median of 72 days separated the second dose and sampling.

On this clone: Its antigen is as yet unknown.

Germline CDR1 and CDR2: MNHEY and SVGAGI. The CDR3 has 16 amino acids. Trimming stripped 4 bases from V and 3 bases from J, with 13 bases between. Antigen-specific CD4+ T cell clonotypes were called by their expansion after viral peptide-pool culture in ViraFEST. Cells that had been cultured for ten to eleven days were the source of isolated CD4+ T cells. Each person got two doses of an mRNA SARS-CoV-2 vaccine, BNT162b2 or mRNA-1273. Here immunoSEQ multiplex PCR was the method, and the copy in TCRdb shows in-frame clones only, minus some. The table shows approximately 83,000 clones, with around 77% occurring only once.

The input for sequencing was CD4+ T cells from PBMCs cultured with HCoV-OC43 spike peptides, taken after COVID-19 vaccination. Subset in this sample: HCoV-OC43 spike overlapping peptide pool stimulation. V gene TRBV6-5 combines with J gene TRBJ1-6; D uncertain. The sequence derives from a human donor who received a COVID-19 vaccine. CDR3 bases: TGTGCCAGCAGTTCCTTCGTGGTAGGCTATAATTCACCCCTCCACTTT. This translates into CASSSFVVGYNSPLHF.